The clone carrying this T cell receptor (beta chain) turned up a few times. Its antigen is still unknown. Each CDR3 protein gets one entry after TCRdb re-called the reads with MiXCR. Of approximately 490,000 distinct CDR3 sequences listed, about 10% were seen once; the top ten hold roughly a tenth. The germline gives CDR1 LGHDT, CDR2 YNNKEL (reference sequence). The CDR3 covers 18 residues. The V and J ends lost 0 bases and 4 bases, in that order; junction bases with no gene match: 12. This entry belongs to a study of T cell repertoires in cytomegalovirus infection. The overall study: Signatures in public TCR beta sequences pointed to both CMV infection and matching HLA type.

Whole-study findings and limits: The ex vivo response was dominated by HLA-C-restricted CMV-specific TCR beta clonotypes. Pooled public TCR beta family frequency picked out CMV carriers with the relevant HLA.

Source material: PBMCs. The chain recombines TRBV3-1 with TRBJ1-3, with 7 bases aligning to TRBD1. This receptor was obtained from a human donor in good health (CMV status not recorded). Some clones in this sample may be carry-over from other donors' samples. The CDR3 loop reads CASSQDSLRRTGGNTIYF. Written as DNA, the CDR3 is TGTGCCAGCAGCCAAGACTCCCTCAGAAGGACAGGCGGAAACACCATATATTTT.